What follows are 14 T cell receptor beta chains derived from one specimen sequenced in a study of OX40 agonist ivuxolimab in advanced cancers. Libraries were prepared by immunoSEQ multiplex PCR; TCRdb keeps only in-frame clonotypes and omits some of them. Counted here are approximately 82,000 clones, 88% occurring once; the ten biggest clones make up roughly 4%. Sequenced here: CD4+ or CD8+ T cells sorted from blood, sampled in a trial of the OX40 agonist ivuxolimab. The receptors here all came from an adult with an advanced solid tumor such as melanoma, head and neck, liver or kidney cancer.

Regarding this clone: At one end, the junction sequence differs from germline, possibly due to a read error. The chain is built from TRBV9 and TRBJ2-1; possibly TRBD1 or TRBD2 for D (5 bases each). The CDR3 totals 13 residues. The germline gives CDR1 SGDLS, CDR2 YYNGEE. Written as DNA, the CDR3 is TGTGCCAGCAGCCCAAGTGGGGGTGTTCCCAGGGTCTTC. This encodes CASSPSGGVPRVF. Supplemented by reference TRBV9 and TRBJ2-1, the full variable domain reads DSGVTQTPKHLITATGQRVTLRCSPRSGDLSVYWYQQSLDQGLQFLIQYYNGEERAKGNILERFSAQQFPDLHSELNLSSLELGDSALYFCASSPSGGVPRVFGPGTRLTVL.

V gene TRBV5-8 combines with J gene TRBJ2-5; tentatively, D is TRBD1 or TRBD2 (5 bases each). CDR1 and CDR2 (germline): SGHTS, YDEGEE. V lost 1 base, J lost 1 base, and 11 bases lay in between. The CDR3 length is 15 residues. The CDR3 DNA is TGTGCCAGCAGCTTGCGGACGGGACCCCAAGAGACCCAGTACTTC. It encodes CASSLRTGPQETQYF.

The chain carries TRBV18 and TRBJ1-2; D not resolved. In germline, CDR1 is KGHSH, CDR2 LQKENI. This CDR3 spans 15 amino acids. The V end lost 2 bases, the J end lost 3 bases, and 13 bases lay between the germline ends. CDR3 sequence (DNA): TGTGCCAGCTCACCATCGCTTCAGACGGACTATGGCTACACCTTC. Its translation: CASSPSLQTDYGYTF. Based on the CDR3 plus reference TRBV18 and TRBJ1-2, the full variable domain is NAGVMQNPRHLVRRRGQEARLRCSPMKGHSHVYWYRQLPEEGLKFMVYLQKENIIDESGMPKERFSAEFPKEGPSILRIQQVVRGDSAAYFCASSPSLQTDYGYTFGSGTRLTVV.

This chain joins TRBV2 and TRBJ1-2; D ambiguous. The CDR3 consists of 12 residues. V was shortened by 3 bases and J by 6 bases, with 8 bases between the two germline ends. The germline gives CDR1 SNHLY, CDR2 FYNNEI. In nucleotides, the CDR3 is TGTGCCAGCAGTGAGAGTAGGGATGGCTACACCTTC. Its protein is CASSESRDGYTF.

In DNA, the CDR3 is TGTGCCAGCAGTTTTAAGGCAGTTTCCCACGAGCAGTACTTC. Translated, it gives CASSFKAVSHEQYF. The V and J genes are TRBV27 and TRBJ2-7; the D is unclear. CDR3 length: 14 amino acids. V lost 3 bases, J lost 5 bases, and 14 bases lay in between. Germline V CDR1 and CDR2: MNHEY, SMNVEV (reference sequence).

This chain connects TRBV7-3 to TRBJ2-3; possible D gene TRBD2, 6 bases. This CDR3 comprises 13 residues. The V gene lost 3 bases and the J gene lost 5 bases, with 9 bases spanning the gap. In germline, CDR1 is SGHTA, CDR2 FQGTGA. CDR3 nucleotide sequence: TGTGCCAGCAGCTTTTCTAGCGAAGATACGCAGTATTTT. Protein product: CASSFSSEDTQYF.

CDR3 DNA sequence: TGTGCCAGCAGCTTGATTGGTAGCGGGAGGGCCCCAGATACGCAGTATTTT. Its translation is CASSLIGSGRAPDTQYF. V and J are TRBV5-4 and TRBJ2-3; 11 positions agree with TRBD2. From germline, CDR1 is SGHNT and CDR2 YYREEE (reference sequence). The CDR3 is 17 amino acids. J lost 4 bases, V lost 1 base, and 8 bases had no gene match.

The V call is TRBV5-1, the J call TRBJ1-1, with 10 bases that match TRBD1. The length of the CDR3 is 16 residues. Germline lookup yields CDR1 SGHRS and CDR2 YFSETQ. V gave up 4 bases and J gave up 7 bases; unmatched junction bases: 13. The CDR3 nucleotides are TGCGCCAGCAGCCGTATAGGGACAGGGGACCATGATGAAGCTTTCTTT. Its protein is CASSRIGTGDHDEAFF.

The chain employs TRBV5-5 and TRBJ2-7; either TRBD1 or TRBD2 may fit D (7 bases each). V was cut by 1 base and J by 2 bases, with 10 bases left in between. Germline values: CDR1 SGHKS, CDR2 YYEKEE (reference sequence). This CDR3 region has 14 residues. CDR3 sequence reads: CASSLSGGAYEQYF. CDR3 bases: TGTGCCAGCAGCTTGTCAGGGGGGGCCTACGAGCAGTACTTC. The whole variable domain, remainder taken from reference TRBV5-5 and TRBJ2-7, is DAGVTQSPTHLIKTRGQQVTLRCSPISGHKSVSWYQQVLGQGPQFIFQYYEKEERGRGNFPDRFSARQFPNYSSELNVNALLLGDSALYLCASSLSGGAYEQYFGPGTRLTVT.

In its sample, this clone was seen once. This chain connects TRBV7-3 to TRBJ2-3; TRBD2 aligns across 11 bases. This CDR3 contains 15 residues. Germline assignment: CDR1 SGHTA and CDR2 FQGTGA. V gave up 7 bases and J gave up 5 bases; unmatched junction bases: 8. DNA of the CDR3: TGTGCCAGCAAGATAGCGGGAGGGCCATTAGATACGCAGTATTTT. Amino acids: CASKIAGGPLDTQYF.

CDR3 DNA sequence: TGTGCCAGCAGCTGGGACAGTAATCAGCCCCAGCATTTT. Residues: CASSWDSNQPQHF. This rearrangement joins TRBV7-9 to TRBJ1-5, with 7 bases identical to TRBD1. Germline assignment: CDR1 SEHNR and CDR2 FQNEAQ (reference sequence). The CDR3 length is 13 residues. The junction had 1 base not matched to a gene; V was cut back by 4 bases and J by 4 bases.

This chain connects TRBV5-1 to TRBJ2-2; 11 nucleotides agree with TRBD1. V trimming: 5 bases; J trimming: 6 bases; junction bases outside the gene matches: 6. Germline V gene lookup returns CDR1 SGHRS and CDR2 YFSETQ. CDR3 length: 15 amino acids. DNA of the CDR3: TGCGCCAGCAGACCGGGACAGGGGGGGGCCGGGGAGCTGTTTTTT. Amino acid sequence: CASRPGQGGAGELFF.

This clone was detected only once. The chain is built from TRBV7-8 and TRBJ2-3; 10 bases match TRBD2. This CDR3 is 17 amino acids long. Germline CDR1 reads SGHVS; CDR2 reads FQNEAQ. Trimming at V came to 0 bases and at J to 2 bases, leaving 5 bases not matched to a gene. Written as DNA, the CDR3 is TGTGCCAGCAGCTTAGCGCCTAGCGGGAGTCTCACAGATACGCAGTATTTT. Protein product: CASSLAPSGSLTDTQYF.

This sequence joins TRBV19 and TRBJ2-3; TRBD1 agrees at 7 bases. Germline V gives CDR1 LNHDA, CDR2 SQIVND (reference sequence). V was clipped by 4 bases and J by 1 base; unmatched bases: 2. The CDR3 runs 14 residues. The CDR3 nucleotides are TGTGCCAGTAGTAACGGACAGGGCACAGATACGCAGTATTTT. Translating gives CASSNGQGTDTQYF. Based on the CDR3 plus reference TRBV19 and TRBJ2-3, the full variable domain is DGGITQSPKYLFRKEGQNVTLSCEQNLNHDAMYWYRQDPGQGLRLIYYSQIVNDFQKGDIAEGYSVSREKKESFPLTVTSAQKNPTAFYLCASSNGQGTDTQYFGPGTRLTVL.